This is a list of T cell receptor beta chains from one sample in a study of shared clonotypes between healthy human individuals. Sequencing used immunoSEQ multiplex PCR; TCRdb keeps in-frame clones, though not all of them. Of about 680,000 clones listed, around 73% are singletons. Sequencing was done on a sample of memory CD4+ T cells sorted from blood. The receptors stem from a woman aged 30 to 39 in good health. CDR3s include the opening cysteine and the closing phenylalanine or tryptophan. The D gene is left open where the match is weak. Clone size, where shown, is once, few, many, or a class for clones that have expanded.

d_call,v_call,j_call,clone_size,cdr3_aa
-,TRBV28,TRBJ2-5,-,CASSLPQWGQGQETQYF
-,TRBV19,TRBJ2-6,-,CASSRGWRDSAGANVLTF
TRBD2,TRBV11-2,TRBJ2-1,few,CASSLGLAGGEQFF
-,TRBV5-1,TRBJ1-2,-,CASSKTTDNYGYTF
TRBD1,TRBV27,TRBJ2-5,-,CASSLGAGGVETQYF
TRBD1,TRBV19,TRBJ2-7,-,CASSIRDRGYEQYF
TRBD2,TRBV5-1,TRBJ2-1,-,CASSGLAGGGYNEQFF
TRBD2,TRBV7-2,TRBJ2-1,-,CASSLSSGLYNEQFF
-,TRBV7-9,TRBJ1-4,-,CASLGVEKLFF
-,TRBV5-6,TRBJ1-5,-,CASSLGGAPWQPQHF
TRBD1,TRBV6-1,TRBJ1-2,-,CASSRQGQGTYGYTF
TRBD1,TRBV27,TRBJ2-7,-,CASRDGDRVPYEQYF
TRBD1,TRBV28,TRBJ2-7,-,CASSQLGQGAHEQYF
-,TRBV7-8,TRBJ2-2,few,CASSTTGELFF
TRBD1,TRBV7-8,TRBJ2-7,few,CASSSGQGAEQYF
-,TRBV11-3,TRBJ2-5,-,CASSLGRGKGQETQYF
-,TRBV7-8,TRBJ1-4,-,CASSSIGGPTNEKLFF
TRBD2,TRBV25-1,TRBJ2-2,-,CASMPHSGHTGELFF
-,TRBV7-2,TRBJ2-7,-,CASSLGASSSYEQYF
TRBD1,TRBV30,TRBJ2-7,-,CAWSVLGDRDYEQYF
TRBD1,TRBV5-4,TRBJ1-1,-,CASSLGGQVRTEAFF
-,TRBV6-5,TRBJ1-2,-,CASTERGYGYTF
-,TRBV18,TRBJ1-2,once,CASSPPFALYGYTF
TRBD2,TRBV28,TRBJ2-3,-,CASSGAGVGTDTQYF
-,TRBV2,TRBJ1-3,-,CASSVTGLGNTIYF
-,TRBV5-1,TRBJ2-7,-,CASSLDRGEQYF
TRBD1,TRBV2,TRBJ1-2,few,CASSTGGYGYTF
TRBD1,TRBV6-6,TRBJ1-4,-,CASSPGQHEKLFF
-,TRBV4-1,TRBJ1-2,-,CASSQELGGNNYGYTF
TRBD2,TRBV7-7,TRBJ2-1,-,CASSRGLAGGPRNNEQFF
-,TRBV7-9,TRBJ1-2,-,CASSFGGYGYTF
TRBD2,TRBV4-1,TRBJ2-1,-,CASSQDRVRDYYNEQFF
TRBD1,TRBV28,TRBJ1-1,-,CASSLRRGGGKAFF
-,TRBV2,TRBJ1-3,-,CASSAVLSGNTIYF
-,TRBV7-9,TRBJ2-1,once,CASSFPGARNEQFF
-,TRBV6-6,TRBJ1-1,-,CASSYGDLNTEAFF
TRBD2,TRBV29-1,TRBJ2-6,-,CSAETSGISGANVLTF
TRBD2,TRBV11-2,TRBJ2-1,-,CASSLGGGLAAGGQFF
-,TRBV7-9,TRBJ2-7,once,CASSFLEGPYEQYF
-,TRBV7-9,TRBJ1-1,few,CASSLFTLGNTEAFF
-,TRBV2,TRBJ1-2,-,CASRPSATRYGYTF
-,TRBV2,TRBJ2-5,-,CASKGQAIPETQYF
-,TRBV5-1,TRBJ2-7,-,CASSPQEGSLVSYEQYF
TRBD1,TRBV9,TRBJ1-4,-,CASSVTGTVNEKLFF
-,TRBV5-4,TRBJ1-3,few,CASSRRDFGNTIYF
-,TRBV7-8,TRBJ2-1,-,CASSYTRAGIQFF
-,TRBV19,TRBJ2-1,-,CASSRSYNEQFF
TRBD1,TRBV5-4,TRBJ2-5,-,CASSPGTEETQYF
-,TRBV4-2,TRBJ1-5,few,CASSQDRDQPQHF
TRBD2,TRBV30,TRBJ2-4,-,CAWSKTSGNDIQYF
-,TRBV4-2,TRBJ1-4,-,CASSQLGGIEKLFF
-,TRBV28,TRBJ1-1,-,CASSSPPQSVGNTEAFF
-,TRBV30,TRBJ1-2,-,CAWNRGGSGYTF
-,TRBV6-1,TRBJ1-2,-,CASSEASRYGYTF
-,TRBV9,TRBJ1-4,-,CASSATATNEKLFF
TRBD1,TRBV9,TRBJ1-6,-,CASSVGQGGFPLHF
TRBD1,TRBV5-1,TRBJ2-6,-,CASSKGQGRFGANVLTF
-,TRBV27,TRBJ1-4,-,CASKGNMDEKGLFF